The 3 T cell receptor beta chains listed next were all sequenced from one sample in a study of glioma-infiltrating T cells listed by TCRdb under 2016. TCRdb lists the instrument as Illumina MiSeq. The iRepertoire nested amplicon-rescue multiplex PCR (arm-PCR) platform was used to amplify TCR alpha and beta CDR3 regions from RNA. TCRdb reran the public reads through fastp at Q25 and MiXCR, keeping productive beta chains. One record per CDR3 amino acid sequence lists the most common genes and DNA. The sample profile shows under 150,000 distinct CDR3 sequences; around 23% of them were found once. The ten most abundant clones make up 27% of the sample. Sequences were obtained from glioma tissue, nonneoplastic brain tissue, or PBMCs (not recorded which). The receptor set was obtained from a human donor with low-grade glioma or glioblastoma, undergoing nonglioma brain surgery, or in good health (not recorded which).

This clonotype was detected a few times. V is TRBV7-7 and J is TRBJ2-5; 11 bases match TRBD1. CDR1 is SSHAT and CDR2 is FNYEAQ in the germline V gene (reference sequence). The V and J ends lost 5 bases and 5 bases, in that order; junction bases with no gene match: 13. The CDR3 covers 17 residues. This chain's CDR3 is CASSRGQGAPWIETQYF. The CDR3 DNA follows: TGTGCCAGCAGCCGAGGACAGGGGGCGCCTTGGATTGAGACCCAGTACTTC.

This clonotype was recorded once. The gene calls are TRBV2 and TRBJ1-5; no clear D gene. Germline values: CDR1 SNHLY, CDR2 FYNNEI. V was pared by 6 bases and J by 1 base, with 10 bases between. The CDR3 runs to 14 residues. CDR3 DNA: TGTGCCAGCAGCGCCGACATGAGCAATCAGCCCCAGCATTTT. It codes for CASSADMSNQPQHF. Based on the CDR3 plus reference TRBV2 and TRBJ1-5, the full variable domain is EPEVTQTPSHQVTQMGQEVILRCVPISNHLYFYWYRQILGQKVEFLVSFYNNEISEKSEIFDDQFSVERPDGSNFTLKIRSTKLEDSAMYFCASSADMSNQPQHFGDGTRLSIL.

The chain employs TRBV5-1 and TRBJ2-1; D perhaps matches TRBD1 (6 bases). From germline, CDR1 is SGHRS and CDR2 YFSETQ. The CDR3 is made up of 18 amino acids. Trimming removed 0 bases from V and 3 bases from J, with 19 bases in between. The CDR3 DNA reads as TGCGCCAGCAGCTTGGCCGCTCCTACAGGGTCGATCTACAATGAGCAGTTCTTC. It yields the protein CASSLAAPTGSIYNEQFF.